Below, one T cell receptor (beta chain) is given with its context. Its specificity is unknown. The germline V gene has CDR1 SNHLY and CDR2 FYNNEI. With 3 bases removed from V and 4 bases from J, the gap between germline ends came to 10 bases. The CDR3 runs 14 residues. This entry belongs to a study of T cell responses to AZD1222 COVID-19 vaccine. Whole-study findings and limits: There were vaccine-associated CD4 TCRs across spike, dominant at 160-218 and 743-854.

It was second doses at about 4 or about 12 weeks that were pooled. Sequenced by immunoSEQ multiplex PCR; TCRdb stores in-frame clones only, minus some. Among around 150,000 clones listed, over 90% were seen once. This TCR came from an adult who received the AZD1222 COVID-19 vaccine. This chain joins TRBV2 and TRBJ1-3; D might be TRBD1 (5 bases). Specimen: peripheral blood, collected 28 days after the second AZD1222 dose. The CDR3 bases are TGTGCCAGCAGTGAGAGGCAGGGAGGAAACACCATATATTTT. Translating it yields CASSERQGGNTIYF.